This entry is about one T cell receptor (beta chain). Its antigen remains unidentified. A junction end diverges from the germline sequence, so it may reflect a read error. The CDR3 spans 15 residues. CDR1 LNHDA and CDR2 SQIVND come from the germline V gene (reference sequence). TCRdb ran MiXCR on the 5' RACE reads and lists one entry per CDR3 protein. The table has around 180,000 distinct CDR3 sequences, around 16% seen once. This entry comes from a study of T-cell memory formation after mild COVID-19. Overall study findings and caveats: Pre-infection memory showed some responding clones, and this suggested that cross-reactive memory joined.

The gene calls are TRBV19 and TRBJ2-4; D is possibly TRBD1 (6 bases). Input material: PBMCs or a T cell subset sorted from them (not recorded which). This receptor was identified in an adult woman who had mild COVID-19 (a few samples of this study predate the infection). Cell type and time point are not known. CDR3 loop: CASSAAGAAKNSQYF. The CDR3 bases are TGTGCCAGTAGTGCAGCAGGGGCTGCCAAAAACAGTCAGTACTTC.